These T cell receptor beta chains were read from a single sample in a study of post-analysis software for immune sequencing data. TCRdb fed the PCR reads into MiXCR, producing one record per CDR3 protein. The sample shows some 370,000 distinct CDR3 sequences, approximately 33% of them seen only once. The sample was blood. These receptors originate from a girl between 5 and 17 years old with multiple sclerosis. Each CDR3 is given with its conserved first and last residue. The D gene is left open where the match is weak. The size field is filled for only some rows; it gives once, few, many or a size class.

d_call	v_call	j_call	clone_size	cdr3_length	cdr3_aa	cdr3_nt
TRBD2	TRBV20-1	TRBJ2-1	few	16	CSARDDGLRGGNEQFF	TGCAGTGCTAGAGATGACGGTCTTCGGGGGGGCAATGAGCAGTTCTTC
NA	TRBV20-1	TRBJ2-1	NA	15	CSARKAGLGLTEQFF	TGCAGTGCTAGAAAGGCGGGTTTGGGGCTCACTGAGCAGTTCTTC
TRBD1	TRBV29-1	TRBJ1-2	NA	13	CSVGTEACGGYTF	TGCAGCGTGGGGACAGAGGCCTGTGGAGGCTACACCTTC
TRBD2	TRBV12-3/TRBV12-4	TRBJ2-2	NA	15	CASSSSGGAVGELFF	TGTGCCAGCAGTTCAAGCGGGGGGGCCGTCGGGGAGCTGTTTTTT
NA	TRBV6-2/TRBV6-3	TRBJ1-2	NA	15	CASSYSARPLYGYTF	TGTGCCAGCAGTTACTCGGCCAGGCCCTTATATGGCTACACCTTC
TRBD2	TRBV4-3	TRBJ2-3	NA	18	CASSQDSHERGKTDTQYF	TGCGCCAGCAGCCAAGACTCCCACGAGCGGGGGAAAACAGATACGCAGTATTTT
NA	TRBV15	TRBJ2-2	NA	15	CATSRRPQGTGELFF	TGTGCCACCAGCAGACGCCCTCAGGGCACCGGGGAGCTGTTTTTT
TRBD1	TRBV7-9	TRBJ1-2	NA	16	CASSLTGTGLIYGYTF	TGTGCCAGCAGCTTAACCGGGACAGGGTTGATCTATGGCTACACCTTC
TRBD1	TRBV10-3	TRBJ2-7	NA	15	CAIGGDRGTYNEQYF	TGTGCCATCGGGGGGGACAGGGGGACCTACAATGAGCAGTACTTC
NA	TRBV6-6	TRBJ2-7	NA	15	CASSDPAGTTYEQYF	TGTGCCAGCAGTGATCCAGCGGGGACAACCTACGAGCAGTACTTC
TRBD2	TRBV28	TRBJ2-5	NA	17	CASSSLAGGTFQETQYF	TGTGCCAGCAGTTCCCTAGCGGGGGGAACCTTCCAAGAGACCCAGTACTTC
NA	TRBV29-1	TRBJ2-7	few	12	CSVRKEDYEQYF	TGCAGCGTCAGGAAGGAAGACTACGAGCAGTACTTC
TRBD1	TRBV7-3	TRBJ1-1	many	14	CASSLGQGHTEAFF	TGTGCCAGCAGCTTAGGACAGGGCCACACTGAAGCTTTCTTT
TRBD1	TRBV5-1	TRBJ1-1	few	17	CASSFQGASYRNTEAFF	TGCGCCAGCAGCTTCCAGGGGGCGAGTTACCGGAACACTGAAGCTTTCTTT
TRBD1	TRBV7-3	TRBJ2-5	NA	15	CASSAQGAQGETQYF	TGTGCCAGCAGCGCACAGGGGGCGCAGGGAGAGACCCAGTACTTC
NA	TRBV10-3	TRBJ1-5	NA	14	CAARGSRSNQPQHF	TGTGCCGCGCGGGGGTCGCGGAGCAATCAGCCCCAGCATTTT
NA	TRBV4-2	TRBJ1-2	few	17	CASSQDQSLTDPYGYTF	TGTGCCAGCAGCCAAGATCAGTCCCTGACAGACCCTTATGGCTACACCTTC
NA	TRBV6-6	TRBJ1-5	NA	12	CASSYETEPQHF	TGTGCCAGCAGTTACGAAACGGAGCCCCAGCATTTT
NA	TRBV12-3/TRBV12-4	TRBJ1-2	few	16	CASRPLGLKGPYGYTF	TGTGCCAGCAGGCCCTTGGGACTGAAGGGACCCTATGGCTACACCTTC
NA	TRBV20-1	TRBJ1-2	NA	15	CSGDPFVGAENGYTF	TGCAGTGGGGATCCCTTTGTGGGGGCGGAGAATGGCTACACCTTC
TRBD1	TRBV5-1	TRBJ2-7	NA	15	CASSFGTGAGYEQYF	TGCGCCAGCAGCTTCGGGACAGGGGCCGGATACGAGCAGTACTTC
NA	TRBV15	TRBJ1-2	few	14	CATSRDGVNYGYTF	TGTGCCACCAGCAGAGATGGGGTAAACTATGGCTACACCTTC
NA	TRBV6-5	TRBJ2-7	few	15	CASSYDATAIYEQYF	TGTGCCAGCAGTTACGACGCGACAGCGATATACGAGCAGTACTTC
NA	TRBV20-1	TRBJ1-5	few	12	CSARRLNQPQHF	TGCAGTGCCAGACGGTTAAATCAGCCCCAGCATTTT
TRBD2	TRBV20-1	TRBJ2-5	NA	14	CSAMRGRIQETQYF	TGCAGTGCTATGCGGGGGAGAATTCAAGAGACCCAGTACTTC
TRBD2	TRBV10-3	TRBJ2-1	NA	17	CAISEFSGGASYNEQFF	TGTGCCATCAGTGAGTTTAGCGGGGGGGCTTCCTACAATGAGCAGTTCTTC
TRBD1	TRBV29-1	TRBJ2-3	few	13	CSVGQGPTDTQYF	TGCAGCGTCGGACAGGGGCCCACAGATACGCAGTATTTT
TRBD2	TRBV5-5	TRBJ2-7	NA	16	CASSSQLAGRAYEQYF	TGTGCCAGCAGCTCGCAACTAGCGGGGCGTGCCTACGAGCAGTACTTC
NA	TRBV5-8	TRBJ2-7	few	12	CASSFVHYEQYF	TGTGCCAGCAGCTTTGTCCACTACGAGCAGTACTTC
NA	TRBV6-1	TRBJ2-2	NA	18	CASSPRGAGTVYTGELFF	TGTGCCAGCAGCCCCCGGGGGGCCGGGACAGTATACACCGGGGAGCTGTTTTTT
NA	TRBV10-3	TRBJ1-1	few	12	CAISETLQVAFF	TGTGCCATCAGTGAGACCCTACAGGTAGCTTTCTTT
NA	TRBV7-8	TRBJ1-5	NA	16	CASSLDMGGRHQPQHF	TGTGCCAGCAGCTTAGACATGGGCGGCAGGCATCAGCCCCAGCATTTT
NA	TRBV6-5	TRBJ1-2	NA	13	CASRYELGLGYTF	TGTGCCAGCAGGTACGAGCTCGGACTTGGCTACACCTTC
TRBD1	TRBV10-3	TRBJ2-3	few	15	CAISESTGETDTRYF	TGTGCCATCAGTGAGTCGACAGGGGAAACAGATACGCGGTATTTT
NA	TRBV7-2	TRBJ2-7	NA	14	CASSLGLAPTEQYF	TGTGCCAGCAGCCTGGGACTCGCCCCGACCGAGCAGTACTTC
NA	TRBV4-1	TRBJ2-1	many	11	CASSQVAEQFF	TGCGCCAGCAGCCAAGTAGCGGAGCAGTTCTTC
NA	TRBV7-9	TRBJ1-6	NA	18	CASSSSEWGSGFLSPLHF	TGTGCCAGCAGCTCGAGTGAGTGGGGTTCCGGCTTCTTATCACCCCTCCACTTT
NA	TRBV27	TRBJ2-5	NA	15	CASSLPWTEEETQYF	TGTGCCAGCAGTTTACCATGGACAGAAGAAGAGACCCAGTACTTC
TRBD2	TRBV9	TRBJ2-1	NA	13	CASSVDGRGGQFF	TGTGCCAGCAGCGTAGACGGTCGGGGGGGCCAGTTCTTC
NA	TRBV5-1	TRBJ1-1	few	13	CASRVQDNTEAFF	TGCGCCAGCAGGGTTCAGGACAACACTGAAGCTTTCTTT
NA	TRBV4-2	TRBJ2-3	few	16	CASSQDSPPSGNTQYF	TGTGCCAGCAGCCAAGACAGCCCCCCTTCCGGGAATACGCAGTATTTT
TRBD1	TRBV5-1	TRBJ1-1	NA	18	CASSLATTGGSLNTEAFF	TGCGCCAGCAGCTTGGCGACGACAGGGGGGAGCCTAAACACTGAAGCTTTCTTT
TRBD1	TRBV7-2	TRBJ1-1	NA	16	CASSPRDRGTNTEAFF	TGTGCCAGCAGCCCGAGGGACAGGGGGACGAACACTGAAGCTTTCTTT
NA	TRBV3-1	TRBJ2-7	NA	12	CASSPMAGEQYF	TGTGCCAGCAGCCCCATGGCGGGCGAGCAGTACTTC
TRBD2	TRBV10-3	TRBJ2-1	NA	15	CAISGSGGGRNEQFF	TGTGCCATCAGTGGGAGCGGGGGCGGAAGGAATGAGCAGTTCTTC
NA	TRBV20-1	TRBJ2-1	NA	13	CSARGGQFFEQFF	TGCAGTGCTAGAGGTGGACAGTTTTTTGAGCAGTTCTTC
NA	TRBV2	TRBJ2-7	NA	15	CASSPGAGQTHEQYF	TGTGCCAGCAGCCCCGGGGCGGGTCAGACCCACGAGCAGTACTTC
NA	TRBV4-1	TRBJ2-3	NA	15	CASSHLLLSTDTQYF	TGCGCCAGCAGCCACTTACTACTATCCACAGATACGCAGTATTTT
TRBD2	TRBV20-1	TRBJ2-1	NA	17	CSASRLAGIGSYNEQFF	TGCAGTGCTAGTAGGCTAGCGGGGATTGGGTCCTACAATGAGCAGTTCTTC
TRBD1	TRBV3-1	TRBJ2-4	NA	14	CASSRQGAKNIQYF	TGTGCCAGCAGTCGACAGGGAGCCAAAAACATTCAGTACTTC
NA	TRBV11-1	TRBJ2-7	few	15	CASSLEGRTTYEQYF	TGTGCCAGCAGCTTAGAGGGCCGTACGACCTACGAGCAGTACTTC
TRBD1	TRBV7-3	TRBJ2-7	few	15	CASSVSPGQPYEQYF	TGTGCCAGCAGCGTATCCCCGGGACAGCCCTACGAGCAGTACTTC
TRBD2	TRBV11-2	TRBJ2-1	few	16	CASNLGTSGARNEQFF	TGTGCCTCCAACTTAGGGACTAGCGGGGCACGGAATGAGCAGTTCTTC
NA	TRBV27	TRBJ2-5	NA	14	CASSPLKPQETQYF	TGTGCCAGCAGCCCGCTAAAACCCCAAGAGACCCAGTACTTC